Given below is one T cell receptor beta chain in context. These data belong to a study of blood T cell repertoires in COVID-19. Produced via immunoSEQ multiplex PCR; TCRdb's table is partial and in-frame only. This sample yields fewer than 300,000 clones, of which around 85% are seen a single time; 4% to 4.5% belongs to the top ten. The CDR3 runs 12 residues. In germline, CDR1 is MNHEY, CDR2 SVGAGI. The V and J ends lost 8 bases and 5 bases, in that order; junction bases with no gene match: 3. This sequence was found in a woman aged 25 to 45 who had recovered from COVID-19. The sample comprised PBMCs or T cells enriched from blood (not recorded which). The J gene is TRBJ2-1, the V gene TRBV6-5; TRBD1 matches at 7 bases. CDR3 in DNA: TGTGCCAGCTCACAGGGGAACAATGAGCAGTTCTTC. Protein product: CASSQGNNEQFF.